These T cell receptor beta chains were read from a single sample in a study of human T cells and chemical hapten exposure. One entry per CDR3 protein results from TCRdb running MiXCR on the RACE reads. The top ten clones hold 7.5% to 8.5% of a sample with 340,000 or so distinct CDR3 sequences, around 7% of them seen once. The starting material was whole blood, obtained in connection with sensitization to the hapten diphenylcyclopropenone (DPC). These receptors came from a woman between 18 and 30 years old with alopecia areata. Some clones in this sample may be carry-over from other donors' samples. Both conserved end residues are trimmed from each CDR3.

cdr3_length: 15
v_call: TRBV27
cdr3_aa: ASSFSRTSGGTDTQY

cdr3_length: 13
v_call: TRBV12-3/TRBV12-4
cdr3_aa: ASSPSGGNFYEQF

cdr3_length: 11
v_call: TRBV12-3/TRBV12-4
cdr3_aa: ASSPLGPYEQY

cdr3_length: 11
v_call: TRBV27
cdr3_aa: ASSDGPLNEQF

cdr3_length: 14
v_call: TRBV6-5
cdr3_aa: ASSYPTDRGAYEQY

cdr3_length: 12
v_call: TRBV5-4
cdr3_aa: ASRTSGGRETQY

cdr3_length: 12
v_call: TRBV7-8
cdr3_aa: ASSLSTGNQPQH

cdr3_length: 12
v_call: TRBV3-1
cdr3_aa: ASSPDGVSYEQY

cdr3_length: 12
v_call: TRBV12-3/TRBV12-4
cdr3_aa: ASSFWQGDQPQH

cdr3_length: 12
v_call: TRBV7-2
cdr3_aa: ASSLEGQGGEQF

cdr3_length: 13
v_call: TRBV6-2/TRBV6-3
cdr3_aa: ASSHHDRDNSPLH

cdr3_length: 11
v_call: TRBV6-5
cdr3_aa: ASSYGLNSPLH

cdr3_length: 17
v_call: TRBV24-1
cdr3_aa: ATSESGTGKWLMNTEAF

cdr3_length: 12
v_call: TRBV12-3/TRBV12-4
cdr3_aa: ASCDSMVAGKQF

cdr3_length: 12
v_call: TRBV5-1
cdr3_aa: ASSLEFMGSRPY

cdr3_length: 14
v_call: TRBV5-4
cdr3_aa: ASSFGGFQGADTQY

cdr3_length: 12
v_call: TRBV12-5
cdr3_aa: ASGGGSAGNTIY

cdr3_length: 13
v_call: TRBV27
cdr3_aa: ASSPTRTGGISYT

cdr3_length: 11
v_call: TRBV7-8
cdr3_aa: ASSTRQRLGQF

cdr3_length: 12
v_call: TRBV20-1
cdr3_aa: SATPFEGPDTQY

cdr3_length: 11
v_call: TRBV2
cdr3_aa: ASSEQGNQPQH

cdr3_length: 13
v_call: TRBV7-6
cdr3_aa: ASSSRTSGGKTQY

cdr3_length: 15
v_call: TRBV7-2
cdr3_aa: ASSLVWSGAGPYGYT

cdr3_length: 11
v_call: TRBV12-3/TRBV12-4
cdr3_aa: ASRASRVGEQY